The T cell receptor (beta chain) described here comes from a study of blood T cell repertoires in COVID-19. Study background: There were acute and convalescent COVID-19 samples, and they came from the United States, Italy and Spain. PBMCs, B-cell-depleted T cells, or T cells were the source of the cDNA or gDNA that made up the material.

Original processing methods: Estimates of nucleated cell counts were drawn from the amplification of reference gene primers. Sequencing used immunoSEQ multiplex PCR; TCRdb keeps in-frame clones, though not all of them. V and J calls and clone size are as listed in that table; D and trimming were resolved from the DNA. This sample carries 150,000 to 200,000 clones, about nine tenths of them seen once, and the ten largest clones take roughly a sixth. Germline CDR1 and CDR2: SEHNR and FQNEAQ (reference sequence). V lost 4 bases to trimming and J lost 0 bases, with 10 bases between them. This CDR3 has 15 residues.

This rearrangement joins TRBV7-9 to TRBJ2-4; D might be TRBD2 (5 bases). The sequence came from a man in his sixties with active or convalescent COVID-19. Specimen: peripheral blood. CDR3 loop: CASSSERIAKNIQYF. The CDR3 DNA sequence: TGTGCCAGCAGCTCCGAGCGGATAGCCAAAAACATTCAGTACTTC.